The clone carrying this TCR beta chain was counted between two and nine times. Antigen unknown. This sample is part of a study of blood T cells in healthy people across ages. Study results and caveats: The study found more naive CD4+ cells and higher diversity in long-lived than aged donors. It was not known whether donors were CMV positive (a possible confounder of expanded clonotype changes).

The CDR3 is 14 residues long. V dropped 3 bases and J dropped 4 bases, with 14 bases sitting between them. CDR1 is SQVTM, CDR2 ANQGSEA, per germline. It was with a sample-barcoded 5' primer and a J-beta primer mix that a second PCR of about 6 to 12 cycles was run. TCRdb recomputed calls from the 5' RACE reads with MiXCR, one row per CDR3 protein. The sample holds about a million distinct CDR3 sequences, roughly 48% seen once. Material for sequencing was blood. The V and J genes are TRBV29-1 and TRBJ2-3; the D is unclear. The receptor comes from a man under 40 in good health. CDR3 DNA sequence: TGCAGCGTTGAGCCCGAAGTGTTCCCAGATACGCAGTATTTT. This translates into CSVEPEVFPDTQYF.